One TCR beta chain is described in this entry. Its specificity is not known. The J segment lost 7 bases and the V segment lost 4 bases, leaving 10 bases of the junction unmatched. Germline CDR1 and CDR2: SGHDT and YYEEEE. This CDR3 spans 14 amino acids. This sample is part of a study of PD-1 blockade in classical Hodgkin lymphoma. Stated time point: newly diagnosed, previously untreated cHL patient sample. Applied to thawed PBMCs, magnetic negative selection was the method used to isolate CD8+ T cells. Study results and limitations: At baseline, newly diagnosed patients reportedly showed less TCR diversity than healthy donors.

Repertoires were generated with immunoSEQ multiplex PCR, while TCRdb's copy carries only in-frame clones and drops some. The sample consists of some 10,000 clones, approximately 84% of them appearing once. The chain recombines TRBV5-6 with TRBJ2-7; the match to TRBD2 covers 8 bases. The receptor was derived from a human donor with classical Hodgkin lymphoma. Sequencing input: CD8+ T cells from blood. In DNA, the CDR3 is TGTGCCAGCAGCGATAGCGGGGCCCTGAGGGAGCAGTACTTC. This encodes CASSDSGALREQYF.